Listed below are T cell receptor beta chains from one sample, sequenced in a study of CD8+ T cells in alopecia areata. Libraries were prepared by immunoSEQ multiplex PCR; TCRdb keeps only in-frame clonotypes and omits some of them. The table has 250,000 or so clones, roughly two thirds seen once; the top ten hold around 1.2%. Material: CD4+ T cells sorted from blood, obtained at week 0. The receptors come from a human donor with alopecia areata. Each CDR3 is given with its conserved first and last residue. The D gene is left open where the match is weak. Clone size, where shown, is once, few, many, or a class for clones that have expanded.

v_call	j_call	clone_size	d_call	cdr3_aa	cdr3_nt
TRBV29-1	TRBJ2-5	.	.	CSVDLSGTETQYF	TGCAGCGTTGACTTGTCAGGGACGGAGACCCAGTACTTC
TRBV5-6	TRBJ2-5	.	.	CASSLLQGLYQETQYF	TGTGCCAGCAGCTTGCTTCAGGGACTGTACCAAGAGACCCAGTACTTC
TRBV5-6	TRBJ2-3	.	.	CASSSFTSTDTQYF	TGTGCCAGCAGCTCGTTTACTAGCACAGATACGCAGTATTTT
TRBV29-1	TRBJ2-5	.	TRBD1	CSVSPGTGGFVETQYF	TGCAGCGTGAGCCCCGGGACAGGGGGTTTCGTGGAGACCCAGTACTTC
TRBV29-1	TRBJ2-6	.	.	CSVDSQAGANVLTF	TGCAGCGTTGATAGCCAGGCCGGGGCCAACGTCCTGACTTTC
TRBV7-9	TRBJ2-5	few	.	CASSFRQGGIQETQYF	TGTGCCAGCAGCTTTCGCCAGGGGGGTATTCAAGAGACCCAGTACTTC
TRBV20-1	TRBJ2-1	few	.	CSASFEEQFF	TGCAGTGCCAGCTTCGAGGAGCAGTTCTTC
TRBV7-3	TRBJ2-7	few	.	CASSPHSGGEQYF	TGTGCCAGCAGCCCCCACAGCGGAGGTGAGCAGTACTTC
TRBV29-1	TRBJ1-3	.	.	CSVENSAGSIYF	TGCAGCGTTGAAAACAGCGCCGGTTCAATATATTTT
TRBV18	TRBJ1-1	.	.	CASSPLGVETEAFF	TGTGCCAGCTCCCCTCTGGGAGTAGAAACTGAAGCTTTCTTT
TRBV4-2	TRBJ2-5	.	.	CASSQPGETQYF	TGTGCCAGCAGCCAACCCGGAGAGACCCAGTACTTC
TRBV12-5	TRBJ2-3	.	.	CASGFGDTQYF	TGTGCTAGTGGTTTTGGAGATACGCAGTATTTT
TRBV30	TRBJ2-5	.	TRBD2	CAWSRLAGGQETQYF	TGTGCCTGGAGTCGACTAGCGGGGGGCCAAGAGACCCAGTACTTC
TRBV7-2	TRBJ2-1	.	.	CASSLSRDNEQFF	TGTGCCAGCAGCCTTAGCAGGGACAATGAGCAGTTCTTC
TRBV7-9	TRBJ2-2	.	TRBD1	CASSLTGDTGELFF	TGTGCCAGCAGCCTAACAGGGGACACCGGGGAGCTGTTTTTT
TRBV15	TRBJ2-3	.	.	CATSKGTEGGTDTQYF	TGTGCCACCAGCAAAGGGACCGAGGGGGGCACAGATACGCAGTATTTT
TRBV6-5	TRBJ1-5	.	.	CASSYSGGDQPQHF	TGTGCCAGCAGTTACTCTGGGGGGGATCAGCCCCAGCATTTT
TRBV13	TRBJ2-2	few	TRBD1	CASSLGDRAVTGELFF	TGTGCCAGCAGCTTGGGTGACAGGGCGGTCACCGGGGAGCTGTTTTTT
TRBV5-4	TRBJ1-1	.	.	CASSLDSYTEAFF	TGTGCCAGCAGCCTAGACAGCTACACTGAAGCTTTCTTT
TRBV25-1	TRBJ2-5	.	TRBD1	CASRRTRDRRETQYF	TGTGCCAGCAGGCGGACCCGGGACAGGAGAGAGACCCAGTACTTC
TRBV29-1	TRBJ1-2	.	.	CSVARSGKKDGYTF	TGCAGCGTTGCCAGGTCAGGGAAGAAGGACGGCTACACCTTC
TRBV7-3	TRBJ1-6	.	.	CASSTDGTGPLHF	TGTGCCAGCAGCACGGACGGGACGGGACCCCTCCACTTT
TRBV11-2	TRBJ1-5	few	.	CASSAGLPGAIDQPQHF	TGTGCCAGCAGCGCCGGTCTCCCAGGGGCGATCGATCAGCCCCAGCATTTT
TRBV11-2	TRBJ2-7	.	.	CASSLAGHEQYF	TGTGCCAGCAGCCTAGCAGGGCACGAGCAGTACTTC
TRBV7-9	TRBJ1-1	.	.	CASSSSTGRDTEAFF	TGTGCCAGCAGCTCGAGCACAGGGAGGGACACTGAAGCTTTCTTT
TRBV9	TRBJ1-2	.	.	CASSRPETHGYTF	TGTGCCAGCAGCAGACCCGAAACCCATGGCTACACCTTC
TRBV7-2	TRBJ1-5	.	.	CASSPIFGEPQHF	TGTGCCAGCAGCCCAATTTTTGGGGAGCCCCAGCATTTT
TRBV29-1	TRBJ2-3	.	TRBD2	CSVERGADGTDTQYF	TGCAGCGTTGAGCGGGGGGCCGACGGCACAGATACGCAGTATTTT
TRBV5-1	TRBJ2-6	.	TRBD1	CASSFLAGTDYSGANVLTF	TGCGCCAGCAGCTTCTTGGCCGGGACAGATTACTCTGGGGCCAACGTCCTGACTTTC
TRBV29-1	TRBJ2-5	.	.	CSVESRGETQYF	TGCAGCGTTGAGTCCAGGGGAGAGACCCAGTACTTC
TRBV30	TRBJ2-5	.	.	CAWTLGETQYF	TGTGCCTGGACCTTAGGGGAGACCCAGTACTTC
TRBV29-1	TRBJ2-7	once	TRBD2	CSVAGLAGVHEQYF	TGCAGCGTTGCGGGGCTAGCGGGGGTCCACGAGCAGTACTTC
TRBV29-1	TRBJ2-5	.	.	CSGSPVGETQYF	TGCAGCGGAAGCCCCGTGGGAGAGACCCAGTACTTC
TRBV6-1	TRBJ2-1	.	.	CATRVNNEQFF	TGTGCCACCCGGGTGAACAATGAGCAGTTCTTC
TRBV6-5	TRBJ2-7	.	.	CASRTSGVREQYF	TGTGCCAGCAGGACCTCAGGGGTGAGGGAGCAGTACTTC
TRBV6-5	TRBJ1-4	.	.	CASSYLGRPNEKLFF	TGTGCCAGCAGTTACCTAGGACGGCCGAATGAAAAACTGTTTTTT
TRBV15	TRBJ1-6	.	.	CATSRGVGFYNSPLHF	TGTGCCACCAGCCGGGGGGTTGGGTTCTATAATTCACCCCTCCACTTT
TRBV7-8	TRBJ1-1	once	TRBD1	CASSPQGATEAFF	TGTGCCAGCAGCCCCCAGGGGGCCACTGAAGCTTTCTTT
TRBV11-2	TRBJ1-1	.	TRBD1	CASSLPGQGQNF	TGTGCCAGCAGCCTCCCGGGACAGGGCCAAAACTTT
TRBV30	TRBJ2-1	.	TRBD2	CAWNGLAGRHEQFF	TGTGCCTGGAACGGGCTAGCGGGGAGGCATGAGCAGTTCTTC
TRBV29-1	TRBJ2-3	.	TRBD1	CSVGMPGQGYTDTQYF	TGCAGCGTTGGGATGCCGGGACAGGGGTATACAGATACGCAGTATTTT
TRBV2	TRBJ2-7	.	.	CASTPRDTSYEQYF	TGTGCCAGCACCCCCCGGGACACCTCCTACGAGCAGTACTTC
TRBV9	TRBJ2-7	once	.	CASSVEDRDEQYF	TGTGCCAGCAGCGTAGAAGATAGGGACGAGCAGTACTTC
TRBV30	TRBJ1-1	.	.	CAWSYGLWNTEAFF	TGTGCCTGGAGTTACGGCCTGTGGAACACTGAAGCTTTCTTT
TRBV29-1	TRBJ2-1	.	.	CSVETRGEQFF	TGCAGCGTTGAAACGAGAGGGGAGCAGTTCTTC
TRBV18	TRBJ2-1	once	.	CASSLASSYNEQFF	TGTGCCAGCTCACTCGCGAGCTCCTACAATGAGCAGTTCTTC
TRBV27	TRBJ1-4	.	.	CASRVPGHLNEKLFF	TGTGCCAGCCGGGTTCCGGGACACCTTAATGAAAAACTGTTTTTT
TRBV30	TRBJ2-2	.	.	CAWRTEPNTGELFF	TGTGCCTGGAGGACAGAACCGAACACCGGGGAGCTGTTTTTT
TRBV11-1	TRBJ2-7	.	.	CASSDVSSYEQYF	TGTGCCAGCAGCGACGTTAGCTCCTACGAGCAGTACTTC
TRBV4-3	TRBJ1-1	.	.	CASSTGTGTEAFF	TGCGCCAGCAGCACAGGGACGGGCACTGAAGCTTTCTTT
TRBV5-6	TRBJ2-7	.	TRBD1	CASSPGTVEQYF	TGTGCCAGCAGTCCCGGGACAGTGGAGCAGTACTTC